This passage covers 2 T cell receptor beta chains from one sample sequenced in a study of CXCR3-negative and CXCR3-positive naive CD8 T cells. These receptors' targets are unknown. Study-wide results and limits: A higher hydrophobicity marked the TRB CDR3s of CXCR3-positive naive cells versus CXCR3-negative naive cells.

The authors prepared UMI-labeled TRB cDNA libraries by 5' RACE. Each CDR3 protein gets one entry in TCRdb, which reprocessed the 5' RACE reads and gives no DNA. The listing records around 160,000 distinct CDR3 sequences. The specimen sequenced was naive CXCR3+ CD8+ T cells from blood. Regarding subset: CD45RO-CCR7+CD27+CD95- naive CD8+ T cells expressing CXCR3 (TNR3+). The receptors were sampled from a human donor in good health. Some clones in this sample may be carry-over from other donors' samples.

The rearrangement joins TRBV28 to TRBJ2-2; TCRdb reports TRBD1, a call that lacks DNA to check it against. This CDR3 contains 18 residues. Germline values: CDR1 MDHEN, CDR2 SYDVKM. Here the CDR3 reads CASSFPYSDTLGTGELFF.

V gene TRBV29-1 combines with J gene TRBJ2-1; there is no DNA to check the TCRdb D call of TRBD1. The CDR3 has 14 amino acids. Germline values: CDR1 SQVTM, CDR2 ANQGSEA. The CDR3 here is CSVVQQGVNSEQFF.